A single sample gave rise to the 17 T cell receptor beta chains below, sequenced in a study of tumor-infiltrating lymphocytes in primary liver carcinoma. Constant-region priming of 500 ng total RNA yielded TCR beta cDNA. The TCR beta library was amplified through three nested multiplex PCR rounds in a modified ARM-PCR procedure. Both of the initial two PCR rounds ran for 10 cycles and employed TRBV1-TRBV30 forward primers alongside a C-beta reverse primer. TCRdb fed the multiplex PCR reads into MiXCR, producing one record per CDR3 protein. This repertoire shows more than 100,000 distinct CDR3 sequences, around 60% found once; its top ten account for around 9.7%. Co-extracted RNA and DNA came from approximately 20-30 mg of unsorted bulk tissue. Source material: liver tumor tissue from sampling region 1. Subset meaning: tumor region T1, superior pole. These receptor sequences come from a woman in her sixties with primary liver carcinoma and hepatitis B virus infection.

Worth noting for this clonotype: A much larger clone differs by one base, so this may be a read error. The conserved phenylalanine or tryptophan normally closing the CDR3 is absent here, so this likely arose from a read error. V is TRBV29-1 and J is TRBJ2-1; 7 positions match TRBD2. This CDR3 is 13 amino acids long. CDR1 is SQVTM, CDR2 ANQGSEA, per germline. V lost 7 bases and J lost 12; bases outside the gene matches: 15. The DNA of the CDR3 is TGCAGCGCTTCGCTAGCGTCAGGCGGGGGGCAGTTCCTC. This codes for CSASLASGGGQFL.

This chain connects TRBV7-8 to TRBJ2-1; unclear D gene. The CDR3 spans 16 residues. Trimming pared 5 bases from V and 6 bases from J, leaving 20 bases between. CDR1 SGHVS and CDR2 FQNEAQ come from the germline V gene. CDR3 protein: CASSNMASMVANEQFF. CDR3 bases: TGTGCCAGCAGCAACATGGCCTCTATGGTAGCCAATGAGCAGTTCTTC.

Notes on this clonotype: Given a much more abundant clone one base away, this may be a read error. The chain links TRBV5-4 to TRBJ2-5; D is possibly TRBD1 (5 bases). The CDR3 loop spans 15 amino acids. Trimming pared 4 bases from V and 4 bases from J, leaving 17 bases between. Germline V lookup: CDR1 SGHNT, CDR2 YYREEE (reference sequence). Written as DNA, the CDR3 is TGTGCCAGCAGCCCAACGGTAGGGGATAGAGAGACCCAGTACTTC. This translates into CASSPTVGDRETQYF.

This clonotype has at least ten counts. The J gene is TRBJ2-5, the V gene TRBV7-8; 10 positions match TRBD2. Trimming took 5 bases from V and 7 from J; bases not matched to a gene: 13. The CDR3 spans 16 residues. Germline V gives CDR1 SGHVS, CDR2 FQNEAQ. CDR3 bases: TGTGCCAGCAGCCACTCAGGGCTAGCGGGAGTCCCGACCCAGTACTTC. Translating gives CASSHSGLAGVPTQYF.

A note on this clonotype: This CDR3 is missing its conserved last phenylalanine or tryptophan, likely due to a read error. The V and J genes are TRBV11-2 and TRBJ2-5, with D perhaps matching TRBD1 (5 bases). The CDR3 extends over 15 amino acids. Looked up from germline, CDR1 is SGHAT and CDR2 is FQNNGV. This CDR3 reads CASSLGLGSQETQYL. As DNA, the CDR3 is TGTGCCAGCAGCTTGGGGCTGGGATCACAAGAGACTCAGTACCTC.

With regard to this clonotype: One end of the junction varies from germline; a read error may be responsible. This chain connects TRBV5-1 to TRBJ2-4; either TRBD1 or TRBD2 may fit D (5 bases each). Germline CDR1 reads SGHRS; CDR2 reads YFSETQ. This CDR3 is 16 amino acids long. The CDR3 DNA follows: TGCGCCAACAGCTTGGGGTCAGGGAGCGTCAAAAACATTCAGTACTTC. Translation: CANSLGSGSVKNIQYF.

There are a few counts of this clonotype. This may be a read error, as it is one base from a much larger clone. This chain links TRBV6-6 with TRBJ2-5; TRBD2 matches 12 bases. Germline CDR1 and CDR2: MNHNY and SVGAGI (reference sequence). The CDR3 sequence is 17 residues long. CDR3 DNA: TGTGCCAGCAGTTACTCTGCTAGCGGGAGGGCCGGGGAGACCCGGTACTTC. Protein sequence: CASSYSASGRAGETRYF.

In the case of this clonotype: A much larger clone sits a single nucleotide away, making a read error possible. V gene TRBV5-1 combines with J gene TRBJ2-7; TRBD2 might be the D (6 bases). Trimming pared 2 bases from V and 8 bases from J, leaving 17 bases between. The CDR3 runs to 14 residues. The germline V gene encodes CDR1 SGHRS and CDR2 YFSETQ. CDR3 protein: CASSFSGSRDKQYF. DNA of the CDR3: TGCGCCAGCAGCTTCTCCGGGAGCCGAGACAAGCAGTACTTC.

Notes on this clonotype: A much larger clone differs by one base, so this may be a read error. V and J are TRBV29-1 and TRBJ2-1; D possibly corresponds to TRBD1 (5 bases). Trimming took off 3 bases at V and 0 bases at J, with 9 bases between the two ends. This CDR3 comprises 14 residues. Germline V CDR1 and CDR2: SQVTM, ANQGSEA. The CDR3 DNA follows: TGCAGCGTTGACAGGGCAAACTCCTACAATGAGCAGTTCTTC. Encoded protein: CSVDRANSYNEQFF.

In its sample, this clonotype was seen once. Germline is not matched at one junction end, which may reflect a read error. This chain uses TRBV5-1 with TRBJ2-1; 8 bases line up with TRBD1. The CDR3 sequence is 16 residues long. Germline CDR1 SGHRS, CDR2 YFSETQ. CDR3 residues: CASSRRTGRLYNGQFF. CDR3 nucleotides: TGCGCTAGCAGCCGACGGACAGGGCGGTTGTACAATGGGCAGTTCTTC.

Concerning this clonotype: With a much larger clone just one base away, this may be a read error. The chain uses TRBV6-5 and TRBJ2-3; D not certain. CDR1 MNHEY and CDR2 SVGAGI come from the germline V gene. The CDR3 spans 15 residues. CDR3 protein: CASGYSSRSTDTQYF. CDR3 sequence (DNA): TGTGCCAGCGGTTACTCATCCAGAAGCACAGATACGCAGTATTTT.

This clonotype was seen many times. The chain recombines TRBV12-3 or TRBV12-4 with TRBJ1-1, with TRBD1 matching over 8 bases. The CDR3 sequence is 14 residues long. The V segment lost 2 bases and the J segment 6 bases; nucleotides outside the gene matches: 5. This chain's CDR3 is CASSLTGGDSEAFF. In nucleotides, the CDR3 is TGTGCCAGCAGTTTAACAGGGGGGGATTCTGAAGCTTTCTTT.

Note on this clonotype: A read error may explain this, as a much larger clone is one base away. The chain employs TRBV6-1 and TRBJ2-2; D may match TRBD1 or TRBD2 (5 bases each). Germline CDR1 and CDR2: MNHNS and SASEGT. Deletions cut 0 bases from V and 0 bases from J, with 17 bases between. This CDR3 has 19 residues. The CDR3 DNA is TGTGCCAGCAGTGAAGCGCCTGAGGGGCCCCGCGCGAACACCGGGGAGCTGTTTTTT. This gives the protein CASSEAPEGPRANTGELFF.

About this clonotype itself: The junction departs from the called germline gene at one end, perhaps through a read error. V is TRBV11-2 and J is TRBJ1-3; 7 bases agree with TRBD1. The CDR3 runs 13 residues. Germline lookup yields CDR1 SGHAT and CDR2 FQNNGV. For the CDR3, the DNA is TGTGCCAGCAGTTTTCCAGGGGGAAGCACCATATATTTT. This codes for CASSFPGGSTIYF.

This clonotype appeared once. Its ends do not fully match the called genes, so a read error is possible. The CDR3 loop is CASSSLLAGNTRELFF. The CDR3 DNA reads TGTGCCAGCAGCTCCCTACTAGCGGGTAACACCCGGGAGCTGTTTTTT. This chain connects TRBV11-2 to TRBJ2-2; 9 bases align to TRBD2. This CDR3 comprises 16 residues. Germline CDR1 and CDR2: SGHAT and FQNNGV.

The sample holds a few counts of this clonotype. The chain's CDR3 is CATSDLLGSRSYEQYF. The DNA for the CDR3 is TGTGCCACCAGTGATTTGCTGGGGTCGAGGTCCTACGAGCAGTACTTC. The chain employs TRBV24-1 and TRBJ2-7; no definite D call. This CDR3 is 16 amino acids long. The germline V gene encodes CDR1 KGHDR and CDR2 SFDVKD. V gave up 0 bases and J gave up 1 base, with 12 bases separating them.

In regard to this clonotype: At one end the junction does not follow the germline gene, possibly because of a read error. The chain couples TRBV30 to TRBJ2-2; TRBD2 agrees at 11 bases. Germline V gives CDR1 GTSNPN, CDR2 SVGIG (reference sequence). This CDR3 contains 17 residues. The CDR3 region has the DNA TGTGCCTGGAGTCGTCACGAGACTAGCGGGGTCACCGGGGAGCTATTTTTT. Its translation: CAWSRHETSGVTGELFF.